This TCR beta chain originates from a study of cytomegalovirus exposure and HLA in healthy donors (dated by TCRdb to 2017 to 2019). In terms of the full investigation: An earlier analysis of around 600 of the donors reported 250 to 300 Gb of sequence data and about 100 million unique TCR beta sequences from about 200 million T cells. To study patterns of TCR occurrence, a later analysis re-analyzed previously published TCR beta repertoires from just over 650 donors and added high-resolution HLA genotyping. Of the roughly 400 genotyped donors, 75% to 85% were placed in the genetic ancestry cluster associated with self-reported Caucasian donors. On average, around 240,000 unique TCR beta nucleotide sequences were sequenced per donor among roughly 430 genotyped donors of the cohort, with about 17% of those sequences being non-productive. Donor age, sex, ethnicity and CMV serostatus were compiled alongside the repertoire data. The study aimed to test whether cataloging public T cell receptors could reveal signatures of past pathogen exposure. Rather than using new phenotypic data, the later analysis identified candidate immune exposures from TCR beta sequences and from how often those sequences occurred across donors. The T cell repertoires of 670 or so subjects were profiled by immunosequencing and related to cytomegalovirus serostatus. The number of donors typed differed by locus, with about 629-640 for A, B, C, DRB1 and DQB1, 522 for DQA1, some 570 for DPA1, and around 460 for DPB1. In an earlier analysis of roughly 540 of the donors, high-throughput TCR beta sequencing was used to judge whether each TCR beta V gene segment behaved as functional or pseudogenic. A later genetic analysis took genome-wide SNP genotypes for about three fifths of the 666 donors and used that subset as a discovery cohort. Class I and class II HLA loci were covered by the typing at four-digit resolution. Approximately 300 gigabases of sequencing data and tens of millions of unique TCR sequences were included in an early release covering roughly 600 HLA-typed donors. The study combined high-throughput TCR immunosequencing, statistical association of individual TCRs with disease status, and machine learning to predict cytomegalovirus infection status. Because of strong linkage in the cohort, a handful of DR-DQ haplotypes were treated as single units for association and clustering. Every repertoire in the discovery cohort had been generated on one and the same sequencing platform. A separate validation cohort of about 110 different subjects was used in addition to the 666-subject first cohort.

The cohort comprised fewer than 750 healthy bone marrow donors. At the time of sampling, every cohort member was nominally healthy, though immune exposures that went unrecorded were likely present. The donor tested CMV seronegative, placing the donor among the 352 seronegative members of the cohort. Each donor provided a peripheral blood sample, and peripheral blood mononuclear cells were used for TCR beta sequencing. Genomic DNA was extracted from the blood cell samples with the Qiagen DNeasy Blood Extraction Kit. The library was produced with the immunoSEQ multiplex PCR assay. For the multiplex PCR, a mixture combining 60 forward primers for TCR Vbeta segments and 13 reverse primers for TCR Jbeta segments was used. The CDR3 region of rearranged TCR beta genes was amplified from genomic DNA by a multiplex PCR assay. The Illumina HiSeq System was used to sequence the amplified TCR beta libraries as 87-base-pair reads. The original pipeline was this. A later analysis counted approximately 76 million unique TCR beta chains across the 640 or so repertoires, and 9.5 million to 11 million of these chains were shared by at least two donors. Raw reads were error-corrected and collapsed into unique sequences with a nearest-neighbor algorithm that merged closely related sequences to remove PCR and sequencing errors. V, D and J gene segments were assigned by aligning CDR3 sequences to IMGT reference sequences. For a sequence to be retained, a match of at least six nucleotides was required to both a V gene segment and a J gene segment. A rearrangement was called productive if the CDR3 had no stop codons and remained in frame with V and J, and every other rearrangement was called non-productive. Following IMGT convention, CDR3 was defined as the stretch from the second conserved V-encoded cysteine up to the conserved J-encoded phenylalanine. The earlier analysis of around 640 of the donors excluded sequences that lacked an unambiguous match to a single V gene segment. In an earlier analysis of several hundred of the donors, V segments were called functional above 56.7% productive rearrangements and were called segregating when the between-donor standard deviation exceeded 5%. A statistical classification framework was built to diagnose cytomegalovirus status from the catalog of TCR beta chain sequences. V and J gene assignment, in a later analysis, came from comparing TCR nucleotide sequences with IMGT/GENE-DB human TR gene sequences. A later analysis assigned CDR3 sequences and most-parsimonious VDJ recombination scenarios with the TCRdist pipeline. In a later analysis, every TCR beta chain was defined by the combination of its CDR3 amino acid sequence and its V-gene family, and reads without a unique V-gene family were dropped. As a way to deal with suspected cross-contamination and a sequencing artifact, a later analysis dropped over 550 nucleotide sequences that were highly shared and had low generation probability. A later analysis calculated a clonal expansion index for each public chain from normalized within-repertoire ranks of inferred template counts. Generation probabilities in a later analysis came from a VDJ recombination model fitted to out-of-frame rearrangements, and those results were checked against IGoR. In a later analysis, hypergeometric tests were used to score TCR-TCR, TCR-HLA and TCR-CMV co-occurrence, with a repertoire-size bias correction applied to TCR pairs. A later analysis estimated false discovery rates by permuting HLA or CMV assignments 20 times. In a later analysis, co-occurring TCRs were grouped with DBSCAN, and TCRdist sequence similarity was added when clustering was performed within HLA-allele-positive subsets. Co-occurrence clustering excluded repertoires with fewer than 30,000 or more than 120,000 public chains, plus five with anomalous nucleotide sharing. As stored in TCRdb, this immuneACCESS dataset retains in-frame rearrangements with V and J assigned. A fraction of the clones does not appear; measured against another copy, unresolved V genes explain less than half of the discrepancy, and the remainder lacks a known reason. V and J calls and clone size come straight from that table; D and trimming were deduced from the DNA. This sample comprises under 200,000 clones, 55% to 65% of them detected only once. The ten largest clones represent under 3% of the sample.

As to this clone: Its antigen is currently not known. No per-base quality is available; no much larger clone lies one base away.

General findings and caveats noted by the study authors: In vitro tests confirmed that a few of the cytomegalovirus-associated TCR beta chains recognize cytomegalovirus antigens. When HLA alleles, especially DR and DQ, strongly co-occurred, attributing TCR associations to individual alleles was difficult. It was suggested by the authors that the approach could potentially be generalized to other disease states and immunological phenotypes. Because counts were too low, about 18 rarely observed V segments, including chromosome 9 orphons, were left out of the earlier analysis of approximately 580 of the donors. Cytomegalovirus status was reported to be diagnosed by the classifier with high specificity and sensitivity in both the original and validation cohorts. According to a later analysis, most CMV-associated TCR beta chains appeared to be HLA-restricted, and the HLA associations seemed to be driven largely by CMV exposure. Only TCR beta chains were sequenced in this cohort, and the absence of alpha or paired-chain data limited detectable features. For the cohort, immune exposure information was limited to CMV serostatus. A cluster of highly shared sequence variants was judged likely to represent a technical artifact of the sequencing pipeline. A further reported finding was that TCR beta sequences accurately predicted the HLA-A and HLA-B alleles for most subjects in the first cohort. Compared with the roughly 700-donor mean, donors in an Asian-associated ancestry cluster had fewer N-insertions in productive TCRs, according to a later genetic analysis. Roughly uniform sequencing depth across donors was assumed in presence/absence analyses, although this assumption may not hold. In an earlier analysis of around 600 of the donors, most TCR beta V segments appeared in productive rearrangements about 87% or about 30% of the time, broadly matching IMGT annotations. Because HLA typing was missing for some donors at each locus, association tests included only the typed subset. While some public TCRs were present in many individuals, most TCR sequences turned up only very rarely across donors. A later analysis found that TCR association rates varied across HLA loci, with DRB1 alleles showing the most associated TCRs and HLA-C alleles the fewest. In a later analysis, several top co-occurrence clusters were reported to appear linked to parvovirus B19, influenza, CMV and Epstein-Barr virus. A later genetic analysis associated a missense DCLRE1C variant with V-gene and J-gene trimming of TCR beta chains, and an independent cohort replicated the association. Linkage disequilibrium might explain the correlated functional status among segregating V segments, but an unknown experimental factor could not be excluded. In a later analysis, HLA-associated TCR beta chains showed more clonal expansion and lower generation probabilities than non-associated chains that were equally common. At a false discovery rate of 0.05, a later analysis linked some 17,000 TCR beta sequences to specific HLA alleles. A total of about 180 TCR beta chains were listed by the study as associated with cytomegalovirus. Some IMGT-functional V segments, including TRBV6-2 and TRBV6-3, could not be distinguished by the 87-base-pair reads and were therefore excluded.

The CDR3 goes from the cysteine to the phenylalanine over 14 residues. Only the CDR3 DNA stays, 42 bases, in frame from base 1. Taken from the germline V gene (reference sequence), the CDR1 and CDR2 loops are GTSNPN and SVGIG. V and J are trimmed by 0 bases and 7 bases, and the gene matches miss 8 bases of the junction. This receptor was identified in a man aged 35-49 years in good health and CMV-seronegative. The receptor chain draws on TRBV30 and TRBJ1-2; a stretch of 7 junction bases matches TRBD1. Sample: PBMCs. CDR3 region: CAWSVQTGVGGYTF. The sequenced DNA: TGTGCCTGGAGTGTACAAACAGGGGTTGGTGGCTACACCTTC.